Included here is one T cell receptor beta chain sequence, with context. Generated by immunoSEQ multiplex PCR, the TCRdb table keeps only in-frame clones and is missing some. The repertoire includes 300,000 to 350,000 clones, 80% to 90% of them detected once, and around 2.1% sits in the top ten. This sample stems from a study of blood T cell repertoires in COVID-19. For the study at large: COVID-19 samples, acute and convalescent, were from the United States, Italy and Spain.

Clinical histories supplied by participants themselves formed the basis of cohort assignment. Among Cohort 3 donors, those recovered had two negative PCRs, clearance, or symptom resolution. Sequenced: PBMCs or T cells enriched from blood (not recorded which). This receptor was obtained from a young man who had recovered from COVID-19.

DNA for the CDR3: TGTGCCAGCAGACTATGGACTAGCGGGGTTTACAATGAGCAGTTCTTC. Amino acid sequence: CASRLWTSGVYNEQFF. The V gene is TRBV27, the J gene TRBJ2-1, with 12 nucleotides matching TRBD2. This CDR3 has 16 amino acids. Germline V gene lookup returns CDR1 MNHEY and CDR2 SMNVEV (reference sequence). Unmatched junction bases numbered 7, after V lost 6 bases and J lost 4 bases.